This TCR beta chain stems from a study of blood T cells in healthy people across ages. Together with a sample-barcoded 5' primer, a J-beta primer mix was included in a second PCR lasting about 7 to 11 cycles. One entry per CDR3 protein results from TCRdb running MiXCR on the 5' RACE reads. The sample holds hundreds of thousands of distinct CDR3 sequences, over 40% seen once. This clonotype was observed a single time. Possible read error: a much larger clone is one base away. CDR3 length: 14 residues. The V gene end was trimmed by 5 bases and the J gene end by 7 bases; junction bases not matched to a gene: 7. CDR1 is SGHAT and CDR2 is FQNNGV in the germline V gene.

Sequenced input: blood. The chain has TRBV11-2 and TRBJ2-7; 11 positions agree with TRBD2. The receptor was derived from a woman at least 80 years old in good health. CDR3 sequence: CASSVQTSGTEQYF. CDR3 nucleotides: TGTGCCAGCAGCGTACAGACTAGCGGGACTGAGCAGTACTTC.